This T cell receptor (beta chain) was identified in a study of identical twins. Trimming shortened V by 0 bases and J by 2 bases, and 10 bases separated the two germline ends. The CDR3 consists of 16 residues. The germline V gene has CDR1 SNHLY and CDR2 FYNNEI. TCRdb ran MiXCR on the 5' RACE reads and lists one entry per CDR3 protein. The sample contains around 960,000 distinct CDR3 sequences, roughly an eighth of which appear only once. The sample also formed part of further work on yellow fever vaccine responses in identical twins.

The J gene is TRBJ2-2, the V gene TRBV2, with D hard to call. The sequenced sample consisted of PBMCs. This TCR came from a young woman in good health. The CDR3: CASSEALRQNTGELFF. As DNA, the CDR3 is TGTGCCAGCAGTGAAGCGCTTCGTCAAAACACCGGGGAGCTGTTTTTT. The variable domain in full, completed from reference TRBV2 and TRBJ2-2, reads EPEVTQTPSHQVTQMGQEVILRCVPISNHLYFYWYRQILGQKVEFLVSFYNNEISEKSEIFDDQFSVERPDGSNFTLKIRSTKLEDSAMYFCASSEALRQNTGELFFGEGSRLTVL.